One and the same sample provided the 29 T cell receptor beta chains below, sequenced in a study of CD4 T cells in relation to SARS-CoV-2 and coronaviruses. The table came from immunoSEQ multiplex PCR; TCRdb's copy has only in-frame clones and leaves some out. The sample contains some 38,000 clones, around four fifths of which appear only once. These TCRs are of unknown antigen specificity. The sample was memory CD4+ T cells from PBMCs, cultured in vitro. The origin of the receptors is an adult with COVID-19.

This chain joins TRBV20-1 and TRBJ2-5; D is uncertain. Between the trimmed V and J ends, which lost 4 bases and 2 bases, there was a span of 5 bases. Per the germline V gene, CDR1 is DFQATT and CDR2 is SNEGSKA (reference sequence). This CDR3 has 11 amino acids. The CDR3 is CSATLQETQYF. The CDR3 nucleotides are TGCAGTGCTACTCTACAAGAGACCCAGTACTTC.

About this clone: A junction end diverges from the germline sequence, so it may reflect a read error. The chain has TRBV11-2 and TRBJ2-3; TRBD2 matches 11 bases. Germline assignment: CDR1 SGHAT and CDR2 FQNNGV. This CDR3 comprises 15 residues. CDR3: CASSLAGGRTDTQYF. Here the CDR3 DNA reads TGTGCCAGCAGTTTAGCGGGAGGGCGCACAGATACGCAGTATTTT.

This chain connects TRBV7-2 to TRBJ2-1; no reliable D call. Per germline, CDR1 SGHTA and CDR2 FQGNSA. The CDR3 runs to 15 residues. V gave up 2 bases and J gave up 6 bases, with 14 bases separating them. This chain's CDR3 is CASSLNPFPSNEQFF. The CDR3 region has the DNA TGTGCCAGCAGCTTAAACCCATTCCCGAGCAATGAGCAGTTCTTC. The complete variable domain, with remaining parts taken from reference TRBV7-2 and TRBJ2-1, reads GAGVSQSPSNKVTEKGKDVELRCDPISGHTALYWYRQSLGQGLEFLIYFQGNSAPDKSGLPSDRFSAERTGGSVSTLTIQRTQQEDSAVYLCASSLNPFPSNEQFFGPGTRLTVL.

The V and J genes are TRBV21-1 and TRBJ2-1; the table's D call, TRBD1, was not checked against the DNA. TRBV21-1 is annotated as a pseudogene. This CDR3 spans 13 amino acids. In nucleotides, the CDR3 is TGTGCCAGCAGCAGAGGACAGGGGAATGAGCAGTTCTTC. Protein: CASSRGQGNEQFF.

The chain has TRBV19 and TRBJ2-7, with TRBD2 as a possible D gene (7 bases). This CDR3 has 13 amino acids. The germline V gene encodes CDR1 LNHDA and CDR2 SQIVND (reference sequence). V lost 7 bases and J 3 bases, leaving 13 bases between the germline ends. Here the CDR3 DNA reads TGTGCCAGTATCGGGGGGCGCGGCTACGAGCAGTACTTC. It translates to CASIGGRGYEQYF. Combining the CDR3 with reference TRBV19 and TRBJ2-7 gives the whole variable domain DGGITQSPKYLFRKEGQNVTLSCEQNLNHDAMYWYRQDPGQGLRLIYYSQIVNDFQKGDIAEGYSVSREKKESFPLTVTSAQKNPTAFYLCASIGGRGYEQYFGPGTRLTVT.

A remark on this clone: At one end the junction does not follow the germline gene, possibly because of a read error. V usage is TRBV11-2 and J usage is TRBJ2-7; TRBD1 matches 8 bases. Germline-derived CDR1 and CDR2 are SGHAT and FQNNGV. The CDR3 has 15 amino acids. CDR3 coding DNA: TGTGCCAGCAGCTGGTCCGGGACAGGCGCCTACGAGCAGTGCTTC. Protein sequence: CASSWSGTGAYEQCF.

The gene calls are TRBV5-1 and TRBJ2-5, with 10 bases that match TRBD2. The CDR3 is 14 residues long. V shed 5 bases and J 5 bases; nucleotides not matched to a gene: 6. The germline V gene has CDR1 SGHRS and CDR2 YFSETQ. The CDR3 is CASRTTSGIETQYF. The CDR3 DNA reads as TGCGCCAGCAGAACAACTAGCGGGATCGAGACCCAGTACTTC.

The chain employs TRBV5-4 and TRBJ2-5, with a tentative D call TRBD2 (6 bases). The CDR3 sequence is 14 residues long. Trimming removed 4 bases at V and 2 bases at J, with 12 bases between. Germline V gene data show CDR1 as SGHNT and CDR2 as YYREEE (reference sequence). The CDR3 loop reads CASSRESRQETQYF. In nucleotides, the CDR3 is TGTGCCAGCAGCCGGGAGAGTCGGCAAGAGACCCAGTACTTC.

This CDR3 reads CASSGSSGSSYNEQFF. CDR3 coding DNA: TGCGCCAGCAGCGGTTCTAGCGGGAGCTCCTACAATGAGCAGTTCTTC. The chain employs TRBV5-1 and TRBJ2-1, with 10 bases matching TRBD2. Germline V gene sequence: CDR1 SGHRS, CDR2 YFSETQ. Trimming took 4 bases from V and 0 from J; bases not matched to a gene: 4. The CDR3 extends over 16 amino acids.

This chain uses TRBV2 with TRBJ2-1, with 11 positions matching TRBD1. V shed 7 bases, J shed 4 bases, and the junction held 6 bases outside the gene matches. Germline V gene data show CDR1 as SNHLY and CDR2 as FYNNEI. This CDR3 comprises 15 residues. CDR3 nucleotide sequence: TGTGCCAGCACTTCCGGGACAGGGGGATACAATGAGCAGTTCTTC. Translating it yields CASTSGTGGYNEQFF.

The chain employs TRBV6-5 and TRBJ2-7, with TRBD1 matching over 11 bases. Germline V CDR1 and CDR2: MNHEY, SVGAGI. This CDR3 has 13 amino acids. The trim removed 10 bases at V and 5 bases at J, leaving 7 bases unmatched. CDR3 region: CATRGTGGNEQYF. In DNA form, the CDR3 reads TGTGCCACCCGAGGGACAGGGGGGAACGAGCAGTACTTC.

This rearrangement joins TRBV11-2 to TRBJ1-2, with 9 positions matching TRBD1. The germline CDR1 and CDR2 sequences are SGHAT and FQNNGV. The CDR3 runs to 13 residues. The trim removed 5 bases at V and 4 bases at J, leaving 2 bases unmatched. The CDR3 DNA sequence: TGTGCCAGCAGCGAGGGACAGGGCTATGGCTACACCTTC. Its protein is CASSEGQGYGYTF.

V is TRBV5-8 and J is TRBJ1-5; perhaps TRBD1 as D (6 bases). The CDR3 runs to 17 residues. Germline-derived CDR1 and CDR2 are SGHTS and YDEGEE. V lost 0 bases and J 6 bases, leaving 19 bases between the germline ends. CDR3 region: CASSLAIGQGYVQPQHF. Here the CDR3 DNA reads TGTGCCAGCAGCTTGGCGATTGGTCAGGGGTACGTTCAGCCCCAGCATTTT.

The V gene is TRBV7-9, the J gene TRBJ1-4; TRBD1 agrees at 8 bases. Trimming took 4 bases from V and 11 from J; bases not matched to a gene: 18. Germline CDR1 and CDR2: SEHNR and FQNEAQ (reference sequence). This CDR3 region has 17 residues. The CDR3 is CASSSDHPDRGLGKLFF. The CDR3 DNA reads as TGTGCCAGCAGCTCAGACCACCCAGACAGGGGATTAGGGAAACTGTTTTTT. The entire variable domain, with the rest obtained from reference TRBV7-9 and TRBJ1-4, is as follows: DTGVSQNPRHKITKRGQNVTFRCDPISEHNRLYWYRQTLGQGPEFLTYFQNEAQLEKSRLLSDRFSAERPKGSFSTLEIQRTEQGDSAMYLCASSSDHPDRGLGKLFFGSGTQLSVL.

The chain links TRBV28 to TRBJ1-4; TRBD1 is a possible D gene (5 bases). V lost 7 bases to trimming and J lost 3 bases, with 15 bases between them. Germline lookup yields CDR1 MDHEN and CDR2 SYDVKM. CDR3 length: 15 residues. In DNA form, the CDR3 reads TGTGCCAGCAACGACGGAGGGGCTTCTAATGAAAAACTGTTTTTT. Amino acid sequence: CASNDGGASNEKLFF.

The CDR3: CASSPFYSGRSRDTQYF. In DNA form, the CDR3 reads TGTGCCAGCAGCCCGTTCTATAGCGGGAGGTCCAGGGATACGCAGTATTTT. The rearrangement joins TRBV3-1 (or the pseudogene TRBV3-2) to TRBJ2-3; TRBD2 matches 10 bases. Germline lookup yields CDR1 LGHDT and CDR2 YNNKEL (reference sequence). Unmatched junction bases numbered 13, after V lost 4 bases and J lost 6 bases. The CDR3 totals 17 residues.

CDR3 protein: CASSLFGGTVGNEQFF. Here the CDR3 DNA reads TGTGCCAGCAGCTTGTTCGGCGGGACCGTCGGGAATGAGCAGTTCTTC. The J gene is TRBJ2-1, the V gene TRBV5-4, with a tentative D call TRBD2 (6 bases). V lost 1 base to trimming and J lost 7 bases, with 18 bases between them. The CDR3 has 16 amino acids. CDR1 SGHNT and CDR2 YYREEE come from the germline V gene (reference sequence).

The rearrangement links TRBV6-5 to TRBJ1-2; 7 nucleotides align to TRBD1. Trimming took 6 bases from V and 7 from J; bases not matched to a gene: 11. CDR3 length equals 14 residues. The germline gives CDR1 MNHEY, CDR2 SVGAGI. CDR3 region: CASRTGDNDAGYTF. CDR3 sequence (DNA): TGTGCCAGCAGAACAGGGGACAACGACGCTGGCTACACCTTC.

The chain has TRBV2 and TRBJ2-6, with TRBD1 matching 12 bases. CDR3 size: 17 residues. Looked up from germline, CDR1 is SNHLY and CDR2 is FYNNEI. J lost 4 bases, V lost 6 bases, and 7 bases had no gene match. The CDR3 bases are TGTGCCAGCAGGCCGGGACAGGGGGCTGCGGGGGCCAACGTCCTGACTTTC. Its translation: CASRPGQGAAGANVLTF. The full variable domain, rest sourced from reference TRBV2 and TRBJ2-6, is EPEVTQTPSHQVTQMGQEVILRCVPISNHLYFYWYRQILGQKVEFLVSFYNNEISEKSEIFDDQFSVERPDGSNFTLKIRSTKLEDSAMYFCASRPGQGAAGANVLTFGAGSRLTVL.

The chain uses TRBV21-1 and TRBJ2-7; the table gives TRBD2 as D, unverified against the DNA. TRBV21-1 has pseudogene status. CDR3 length equals 14 residues. The CDR3 DNA reads as TGTGCCAGCAGCAAAGCCGGGGTCTACCACGAGCAGTACTTC. Translating gives CASSKAGVYHEQYF.

The chain joins TRBV9 to TRBJ2-1; 10 bases are shared with TRBD2. The germline gives CDR1 SGDLS, CDR2 YYNGEE. V gave up 0 bases and J gave up 8 bases; unmatched junction bases: 8. The CDR3 has 16 amino acids. CDR3 protein: CASSVAGGLAGDEQFF. The DNA of the CDR3 is TGTGCCAGCAGCGTAGCGGGAGGGCTAGCGGGAGATGAGCAGTTCTTC. The variable domain in full, with the rest retrieved from reference TRBV9 and TRBJ2-1, is DSGVTQTPKHLITATGQRVTLRCSPRSGDLSVYWYQQSLDQGLQFLIQYYNGEERAKGNILERFSAQQFPDLHSELNLSSLELGDSALYFCASSVAGGLAGDEQFFGPGTRLTVL.

V gene TRBV4-1 combines with J gene TRBJ2-5, with a tentative D call TRBD1 (5 bases). The V gene's germline CDR1 is MGHRA and CDR2 YSYEKL. V gave up 1 base and J gave up 5 bases, with 20 bases separating them. This CDR3 comprises 17 residues. CDR3: CASSQVISARVFETQYF. In DNA, the CDR3 is TGCGCCAGCAGCCAAGTTATCTCCGCCAGGGTGTTTGAGACCCAGTACTTC.

The chain is built from TRBV5-1 and TRBJ1-2, with no clear D. Germline V gene sequence: CDR1 SGHRS, CDR2 YFSETQ. V was pared by 0 bases and J by 7 bases, with 10 bases between. The CDR3 extends over 13 amino acids. CDR3 region: CASSLVGLSGYTF. The CDR3 region has the DNA TGCGCCAGCAGCTTGGTAGGGTTGAGTGGCTACACCTTC. The full variable domain, completed using reference TRBV5-1 and TRBJ1-2, is KAGVTQTPRYLIKTRGQQVTLSCSPISGHRSVSWYQQTPGQGLQFLFEYFSETQRNKGNFPGRFSGRQFSNSRSEMNVSTLELGDSALYLCASSLVGLSGYTFGSGTRLTVV.

The chain joins TRBV7-9 to TRBJ1-1; D is undetermined. Germline CDR1 is SEHNR and CDR2 is FQNEAQ (reference sequence). The CDR3 contains 13 residues. V lost 3 bases, J lost 1 base, and 6 bases lay in between. CDR3 nucleotide sequence: TGTGCCAGCAGCTTCTACGAGAACACTGAAGCTTTCTTT. Translation: CASSFYENTEAFF. The variable domain in full, completed from reference TRBV7-9 and TRBJ1-1, reads DTGVSQNPRHKITKRGQNVTFRCDPISEHNRLYWYRQTLGQGPEFLTYFQNEAQLEKSRLLSDRFSAERPKGSFSTLEIQRTEQGDSAMYLCASSFYENTEAFFGQGTRLTVV.

In its sample, this clone was seen a few times. CDR3 region: CASSGTGDGANVLTF. The CDR3 nucleotides read TGTGCCAGCAGCGGGACCGGAGATGGGGCCAACGTCCTGACTTTC. The chain has TRBV5-4 and TRBJ2-6; D may be TRBD1 or TRBD2 (5 bases each). The ends were cut back, 4 bases at V and 3 bases at J, with 11 bases in the middle. Germline V CDR1 and CDR2: SGHNT, YYREEE (reference sequence). This CDR3 is built from 15 residues. The full variable domain, with the rest looked up from reference TRBV5-4 and TRBJ2-6, is ETGVTQSPTHLIKTRGQQVTLRCSSQSGHNTVSWYQQALGQGPQFIFQYYREEENGRGNFPPRFSGLQFPNYSSELNVNALELDDSALYLCASSGTGDGANVLTFGAGSRLTVL.

This chain's CDR3 is CASRPGQDNYGYTF. The CDR3 DNA is TGTGCCAGCAGACCGGGACAAGATAACTATGGCTACACCTTC. This chain uses TRBV6-4 with TRBJ1-2; D possibly corresponds to TRBD1 (6 bases). The CDR3 runs to 14 residues. V shed 6 bases and J shed 1 base, with 12 bases lying between them. The V gene's germline CDR1 is MRHNA and CDR2 SNTAGT.

V and J are TRBV18 and TRBJ2-5; 11 nucleotides match TRBD2. The CDR3 length is 18 residues. V lost 6 bases and J lost 0; bases outside the gene matches: 12. Germline CDR1 KGHSH, CDR2 LQKENI. The DNA of the CDR3 is TGTGCCAGCTCCCCGAATAGCGGGAGGGCCGTCGACCAAGAGACCCAGTACTTC. Amino acids: CASSPNSGRAVDQETQYF. Full variable domain (outside the CDR3, taken from reference TRBV18 and TRBJ2-5): NAGVMQNPRHLVRRRGQEARLRCSPMKGHSHVYWYRQLPEEGLKFMVYLQKENIIDESGMPKERFSAEFPKEGPSILRIQQVVRGDSAAYFCASSPNSGRAVDQETQYFGPGTRLLVL.

This chain uses TRBV11-2 with TRBJ2-7; the match to TRBD1 covers 9 bases. This CDR3 comprises 15 residues. The germline V gene has CDR1 SGHAT and CDR2 FQNNGV. The J segment lost 2 bases and the V segment lost 5 bases, leaving 7 bases of the junction unmatched. CDR3 sequence: CASSLGTGLTYEQYF. Here the CDR3 DNA reads TGTGCCAGCAGCCTAGGGACAGGGTTAACCTACGAGCAGTACTTC.

This clone appeared a few times. V is TRBV15 and J is TRBJ2-5, with no clear D. V shed 1 base and J shed 3 bases, with 9 bases lying between them. In germline, CDR1 is LNHNV, CDR2 YYDKDF (reference sequence). This CDR3 is 14 amino acids long. The CDR3 protein is CATSRGGDEETQYF. CDR3 DNA: TGTGCCACCAGCAGAGGAGGCGACGAAGAGACCCAGTACTTC.